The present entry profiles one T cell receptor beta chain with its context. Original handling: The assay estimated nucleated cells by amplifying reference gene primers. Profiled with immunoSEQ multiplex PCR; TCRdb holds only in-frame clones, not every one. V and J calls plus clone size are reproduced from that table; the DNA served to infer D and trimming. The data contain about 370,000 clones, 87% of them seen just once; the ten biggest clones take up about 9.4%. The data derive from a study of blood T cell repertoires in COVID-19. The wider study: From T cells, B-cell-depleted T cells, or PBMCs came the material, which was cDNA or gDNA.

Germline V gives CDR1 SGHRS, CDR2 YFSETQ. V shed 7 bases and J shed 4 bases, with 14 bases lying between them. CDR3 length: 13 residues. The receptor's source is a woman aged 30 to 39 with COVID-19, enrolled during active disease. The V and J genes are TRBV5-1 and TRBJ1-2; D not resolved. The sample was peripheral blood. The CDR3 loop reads CASATAVAYGYTF. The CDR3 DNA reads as TGCGCCAGCGCAACGGCCGTAGCCTATGGCTACACCTTC.